These 23 T cell receptor beta chains were sequenced from one sample in a study of blood T cell repertoires in COVID-19. Data came from immunoSEQ multiplex PCR; TCRdb stores just in-frame clones and leaves some out. This table has 350,000 or so clones, approximately 88% appearing once. The sequenced sample was peripheral blood. The source is a woman between 25 and 40 years old with COVID-19, enrolled during active disease.

The chain carries TRBV9 and TRBJ2-5, with 9 bases fitting TRBD1. The CDR3 contains 12 residues. After removal of 3 bases from V and 14 bases from J, the junction contained 8 bases not matched to a gene. Germline-derived CDR1 and CDR2 are SGDLS and YYNGEE. CDR3 sequence: CASSGGDRVRYF. The DNA of the CDR3 is TGTGCCAGCAGCGGCGGGGACAGGGTTAGATACTTC.

This chain links TRBV12-3 or TRBV12-4 with TRBJ2-3; TRBD2 might be the D (5 bases). V was pared by 5 bases and J by 9 bases, with 9 bases between. The CDR3 covers 11 residues. The CDR3: CASSLRETQYF. The CDR3 DNA follows: TGTGCCAGCAGTCTCCGGGAAACGCAGTATTTT.

A remark on this clone: Other DNA sequences from this sample encode an identical CDR3 as well. Here the CDR3 DNA reads TGTGCCAGCTCACCAGGGGCGGTCAACACTGAAGCTTTCTTT. Amino acid sequence: CASSPGAVNTEAFF. The rearrangement links TRBV18 to TRBJ1-1; maybe TRBD1 (5 bases). The CDR3 loop spans 14 amino acids. Trimming stripped 2 bases from V and 2 bases from J, with 9 bases between. Per germline, CDR1 KGHSH and CDR2 LQKENI.

The chain uses TRBV27 and TRBJ1-5; possibly TRBD1 for D (6 bases). V lost 6 bases and J lost 0, with 12 bases in between. The germline CDR1 and CDR2 sequences are MNHEY and SMNVEV (reference sequence). The CDR3 covers 15 residues. CDR3 coding DNA: TGTGCCAGCAGGATGGGGGCATATAGCAATCAGCCCCAGCATTTT. Protein product: CASRMGAYSNQPQHF.

The chain employs TRBV10-3 and TRBJ2-3; D might be TRBD1 (6 bases). This CDR3 spans 15 amino acids. Germline CDR1 ENHRY, CDR2 SYGVKD. Trimming removed 3 bases from V and 0 bases from J, with 10 bases in between. CDR3 nucleotide sequence: TGTGCCATCAGTGACACAGGGAGAAGCACAGATACGCAGTATTTT. It is translated as CAISDTGRSTDTQYF.

V and J are TRBV7-2 and TRBJ2-3, with TRBD2 matching 15 bases. There are 16 residues in the CDR3. V gave up 6 bases and J gave up 6 bases; unmatched junction bases: 7. The germline CDR1 and CDR2 sequences are SGHTA and FQGNSA. For the CDR3, the DNA is TGTGCCAGCAGTACCGGGACTAGCGGGGGGAGGGATACGCAGTATTTT. Translating it yields CASSTGTSGGRDTQYF. The full variable domain, in which reference TRBV7-2 and TRBJ2-3 provide the parts outside the CDR3, is GAGVSQSPSNKVTEKGKDVELRCDPISGHTALYWYRQSLGQGLEFLIYFQGNSAPDKSGLPSDRFSAERTGGSVSTLTIQRTQQEDSAVYLCASSTGTSGGRDTQYFGPGTRLTVL.

The rearrangement joins TRBV19 to TRBJ2-1; D possibly corresponds to TRBD2 (6 bases). The V gene lost 6 bases and the J gene lost 1 base, with 7 bases spanning the gap. Per the germline V gene, CDR1 is LNHDA and CDR2 is SQIVND (reference sequence). This CDR3 spans 13 amino acids. In nucleotides, the CDR3 is TGTGCCAGTAGGGCGGGGTCCTACAATGAGCAGTTCTTC. Translated, it gives CASRAGSYNEQFF.

The chain links TRBV5-4 to TRBJ1-4; no clear D gene. The CDR3 has 14 residues. Germline assignment: CDR1 SGHNT and CDR2 YYREEE (reference sequence). The ends were cut back, 4 bases at V and 5 bases at J, with 12 bases in the middle. The CDR3 DNA reads as TGTGCCAGCAGCCCGGGGTCCCGAAATGAAAAACTGTTTTTT. Translation: CASSPGSRNEKLFF.

This chain connects TRBV2 to TRBJ2-3; D unclear. This CDR3 spans 11 amino acids. Germline assignment: CDR1 SNHLY and CDR2 FYNNEI. V gave up 8 bases and J gave up 8 bases, with 11 bases separating them. In nucleotides, the CDR3 is TGTGCCAGCGGAGCGCACCTTACGCAGTATTTT. This encodes CASGAHLTQYF. Together with reference TRBV2 and TRBJ2-3, the CDR3 gives the full variable domain: EPEVTQTPSHQVTQMGQEVILRCVPISNHLYFYWYRQILGQKVEFLVSFYNNEISEKSEIFDDQFSVERPDGSNFTLKIRSTKLEDSAMYFCASGAHLTQYFGPGTRLTVL.

The chain carries TRBV7-2 and TRBJ2-7; 12 bases fit TRBD2. The V gene's germline CDR1 is SGHTA and CDR2 FQGNSA. Losses at the gene ends were 1 base for V and 4 bases for J; bases not matched to a gene: 8. The CDR3 is made up of 17 amino acids. The CDR3 DNA is TGTGCCAGCAGCTTAGGGAGGACTAGCGGGGTCCCGTACGAGCAGTACTTC. It codes for CASSLGRTSGVPYEQYF.

The chain employs TRBV7-9 and TRBJ2-1; 7 nucleotides align to TRBD2. V lost 5 bases to trimming and J lost 6 bases; unmatched junction nucleotides: 10. The germline gives CDR1 SEHNR, CDR2 FQNEAQ (reference sequence). The CDR3 runs to 15 residues. The CDR3 loop is CASSHLGGGFNEQFF. Here the CDR3 DNA reads TGTGCCAGCAGCCACCTCGGGGGAGGGTTCAATGAGCAGTTCTTC.

There are a few counts of this clone. V is TRBV5-1 and J is TRBJ1-6; TRBD1 is a possible D gene (5 bases). The CDR3 length is 14 residues. Trimming removed 0 bases at V and 11 bases at J, with 12 bases between. CDR1 and CDR2 (germline): SGHRS, YFSETQ. DNA of the CDR3: TGCGCCAGCAGCTTGGGTCAGGGTAAAACACCCCTCCACTTT. Its protein is CASSLGQGKTPLHF.

The rearrangement joins TRBV3-1 (or the pseudogene TRBV3-2) to TRBJ2-7; weak D call: TRBD2 (6 bases). Per germline, CDR1 LGHDT and CDR2 YNNKEL (reference sequence). The V end was cut by 4 bases, the J end by 0 bases, with 13 bases between. The CDR3 sequence is 15 residues long. The CDR3 loop reads CASSPSRGSSYEQYF. The CDR3 DNA reads as TGTGCCAGCAGCCCTTCACGGGGGAGCTCCTACGAGCAGTACTTC.

The chain employs TRBV6-5 and TRBJ1-3; TRBD1 aligns across 7 bases. The CDR3 contains 15 residues. With 5 bases clipped from V and 1 base from J, the junction kept 5 bases outside the gene matches. CDR1 and CDR2 from the germline V gene are MNHEY and SVGAGI. The chain's CDR3 is CASSPLTGSGNTIYF. The CDR3 DNA sequence: TGTGCCAGCAGTCCTCTGACAGGGTCTGGAAACACCATATATTTT.

This chain's CDR3 is CASSQEKTGNTPQHF. As DNA, the CDR3 is TGCGCCAGCAGCCAAGAGAAAACAGGGAATACGCCCCAGCATTTT. The chain combines TRBV4-1 with TRBJ1-5; possible D gene TRBD1, 6 bases. Trimming stripped 0 bases from V and 9 bases from J, with 15 bases between. The CDR3 is 15 amino acids. Germline V lookup: CDR1 MGHRA, CDR2 YSYEKL.

This clone was detected only once. V is TRBV30 and J is TRBJ1-6, with TRBD1 matching 7 bases. From germline, CDR1 is GTSNPN and CDR2 SVGIG (reference sequence). The CDR3 has 15 residues. V lost 4 bases and J lost 6; bases outside the gene matches: 9. The DNA for the CDR3 is TGTGCCTGGACCATACCGGGACAGCTTAATTCACCCCTCCACTTT. Its translation: CAWTIPGQLNSPLHF.

The chain employs TRBV3-1 (or the pseudogene TRBV3-2) and TRBJ2-3; tentative D call: TRBD1 (6 bases). This CDR3 has 12 amino acids. The V gene's germline CDR1 is LGHDT and CDR2 YNNKEL (reference sequence). Trimming pared 4 bases from V and 8 bases from J, leaving 10 bases between. As DNA, the CDR3 is TGTGCCAGCAGCCGAGGGACATCTACGCAGTATTTT. Protein: CASSRGTSTQYF.

The rearrangement links TRBV12-3 or TRBV12-4 to TRBJ2-7, with TRBD1 matching 9 bases. The CDR3 is made up of 13 amino acids. V lost 6 bases, J lost 5 bases, and 5 bases stayed unmatched. This CDR3 is CASSDRGSDEQYV. The CDR3 bases are TGTGCCAGCAGCGACAGGGGGTCGGACGAGCAGTACGTC.

J is TRBJ2-1 and V is TRBV30; 7 positions match TRBD1. V shed 2 bases and J 2 bases; nucleotides not matched to a gene: 3. The CDR3 contains 14 residues. Germline loops: CDR1 GTSNPN, CDR2 SVGIG (reference sequence). The CDR3, as DNA: TGTGCCTGGAGTCTTGGGACAGCCTACAATGAGCAGTTCTTC. It is translated as CAWSLGTAYNEQFF. The full variable domain, completed using reference TRBV30 and TRBJ2-1, is SQTIHQWPATLVQPVGSPLSLECTVEGTSNPNLYWYRQAAGRGLQLLFYSVGIGQISSEVPQNLSASRPQDRQFILSSKKLLLSDSGFYLCAWSLGTAYNEQFFGPGTRLTVL.

The chain is built from TRBV7-2 and TRBJ1-4, with TRBD1 matching 8 bases. V lost 7 bases and J lost 3; bases outside the gene matches: 7. The CDR3 is 15 residues long. Germline V lookup: CDR1 SGHTA, CDR2 FQGNSA. The CDR3 DNA reads as TGTGCCAGCACGGGCCTCAGGGGGCCTAATGAAAAACTGTTTTTT. It encodes CASTGLRGPNEKLFF.

This rearrangement joins TRBV4-1 to TRBJ1-4; no definite D call. CDR3 length: 17 amino acids. Germline V gene lookup returns CDR1 MGHRA and CDR2 YSYEKL. V shed 1 base and J shed 0 bases, with 12 bases lying between them. This chain's CDR3 is CASSQAPPGSTNEKLFF. The CDR3 DNA reads as TGCGCCAGCAGCCAAGCCCCCCCAGGCTCAACTAATGAAAAACTGTTTTTT.

The gene calls are TRBV3-1 (or the pseudogene TRBV3-2) and TRBJ1-2, with D unclear. This CDR3 region has 14 residues. From germline, CDR1 is LGHDT and CDR2 YNNKEL (reference sequence). V lost 1 base, J lost 4 bases, and 10 bases lay in between. CDR3 sequence: CASSQVGSPYGYTF. The CDR3 DNA reads as TGTGCCAGCAGCCAAGTCGGGAGTCCCTATGGCTACACCTTC.

V and J are TRBV7-2 and TRBJ2-2, with D perhaps TRBD1 (6 bases). This CDR3 region has 15 residues. Germline lookup yields CDR1 SGHTA and CDR2 FQGNSA. Trimming left V 5 bases short and J 8 bases short, with 18 bases between. The CDR3 region has the DNA TGTGCCAGCAGCCCCTTTTTGGGGGCACCGGGGGAGCTGTTTTTT. Its translation is CASSPFLGAPGELFF.